Listed here are 2 T cell receptor beta chains from one sample, sequenced in a study of T cells in narcolepsy (dated by TCRdb to about 2018). The library was obtained by the immunoSEQ multiplex PCR assay. Imported from immuneACCESS, the table was reduced by TCRdb to in-frame sequences with V and J called. These copies leave out some clones; in studies compared against another copy, an unresolved V gene accounts for under half, and the cause of the remainder is not known. The sample table shows around 18,000 clones, and approximately 84% are seen once. The ten largest clones capture roughly 0.68% of the sample. The material sequenced was memory (CD45RA-) CD4+ T cells from blood. In the paper's terms, the cell subset or site label means: memory T cells sorted ex vivo from peripheral blood. The receptors stem from a human donor in good health.

The chain has TRBV28 and TRBJ2-5; D ambiguous. CDR1 MDHEN and CDR2 SYDVKM come from the germline V gene. The CDR3 runs 16 residues. Trimming removed 3 bases from V and 5 bases from J, with 19 bases in between. This CDR3 reads CASSFSIGPAPETQYF. CDR3 in DNA: TGTGCCAGCAGTTTTTCAATCGGACCCGCCCCCGAGACCCAGTACTTC.

The chain joins TRBV19 to TRBJ1-2, with 8 positions matching TRBD1. Germline V gene sequence: CDR1 LNHDA, CDR2 SQIVND (reference sequence). V lost 4 bases, J lost 1 base, and 5 bases stayed unmatched. There are 15 residues in the CDR3. The chain's CDR3 is CASSRGQGVNYGYTF. CDR3 coding DNA: TGTGCCAGTAGTAGAGGACAGGGTGTTAACTATGGCTACACCTTC.